The 17 T cell receptor beta chains reported below all come from one sample, sequenced in a study of T cell responses to AZD1222 COVID-19 vaccine. The repertoire was sequenced with immunoSEQ multiplex PCR; TCRdb's copy has only in-frame clones and lacks some. The sample carries more than 80,000 clones, almost 90% recorded once. The sequenced sample was peripheral blood, obtained on day 0 of MenACWY control vaccination. Receptors were obtained from an adult in good health.

The chain recombines TRBV25-1 with TRBJ1-3; D perhaps matches TRBD1 (6 bases). The V gene lost 2 bases and the J gene lost 4 bases, with 12 bases spanning the gap. The CDR3 contains 15 residues. The germline V gene has CDR1 MGHDK and CDR2 SYGVNS. This CDR3 reads CASSEGGTRGNTIYF. CDR3 nucleotides: TGTGCCAGCAGTGAAGGAGGGACACGGGGAAACACCATATATTTT.

In this sample, this clone turned up a few times. The gene calls are TRBV30 and TRBJ1-6; D unresolved. Trimming removed 1 base from V and 8 bases from J, with 15 bases in between. Germline CDR1 is GTSNPN and CDR2 is SVGIG (reference sequence). The CDR3 covers 15 residues. CDR3 residues: CAWSGLVGPDSPLHF. Here the CDR3 DNA reads TGTGCCTGGAGTGGGTTGGTGGGCCCAGATTCACCCCTCCACTTT.

The V call is TRBV19, the J call TRBJ2-1; possible D gene TRBD1, 5 bases. Deletions cut 3 bases from V and 7 bases from J, with 19 bases between. CDR1 is LNHDA, CDR2 SQIVND, per germline (reference sequence). The CDR3 has 16 residues. DNA for the CDR3: TGTGCCAGTAGTATTGGGGCAGGAATGGGAAAGAATGAGCAGTTCTTC. It translates to CASSIGAGMGKNEQFF.

The chain is built from TRBV7-2 and TRBJ1-2; D gene uncertain. CDR3 length equals 17 residues. Germline V gene lookup returns CDR1 SGHTA and CDR2 FQGNSA. Between the trimmed V and J ends, which lost 6 bases and 3 bases, there was a span of 23 bases. The CDR3 protein is CASSRNVGFGADYGYTF. CDR3 sequence (DNA): TGTGCCAGCAGTCGAAACGTTGGGTTCGGTGCGGACTATGGCTACACCTTC. Together with reference TRBV7-2 and TRBJ1-2, the CDR3 gives the full variable domain: GAGVSQSPSNKVTEKGKDVELRCDPISGHTALYWYRQSLGQGLEFLIYFQGNSAPDKSGLPSDRFSAERTGGSVSTLTIQRTQQEDSAVYLCASSRNVGFGADYGYTFGSGTRLTVV.

The chain joins TRBV19 to TRBJ1-2; TRBD1 might be the D (5 bases). This CDR3 has 14 residues. V lost 7 bases and J lost 3, with 15 bases in between. The germline gives CDR1 LNHDA, CDR2 SQIVND (reference sequence). CDR3 sequence: CASTPGGVYYGYTF. CDR3 sequence (DNA): TGTGCCAGTACCCCAGGAGGGGTATACTATGGCTACACCTTC.

In DNA form, the CDR3 reads TGTGCCAGCAGCGCTCCCGCAGGGGGAGAAGAGACCCAGTACTTC. It specifies CASSAPAGGEETQYF. This chain joins TRBV5-4 and TRBJ2-5, with 7 bases fitting TRBD1. Germline loops: CDR1 SGHNT, CDR2 YYREEE (reference sequence). This CDR3 spans 15 amino acids. Trimming took 4 bases from V and 3 from J; bases not matched to a gene: 9.

The chain couples TRBV6-4 to TRBJ2-1; TRBD1 aligns across 9 bases. With 0 bases clipped from V and 6 bases from J, the junction kept 0 bases outside the gene matches. This CDR3 spans 14 amino acids. From germline, CDR1 is MRHNA and CDR2 SNTAGT. The CDR3 here is CASSDSTGGNEQFF. The CDR3 DNA reads as TGTGCCAGCAGTGACTCGACAGGGGGCAATGAGCAGTTCTTC.

The DNA for the CDR3 is TGTGCCAGCAGTATTGGGACAGGGCAAGAGACCCAGTACTTC. It codes for CASSIGTGQETQYF. The rearrangement uses TRBV2 and TRBJ2-5, with 9 bases lining up with TRBD1. After removal of 5 bases from V and 2 bases from J, the junction contained 3 bases not matched to a gene. The CDR3 has 14 amino acids. CDR1 and CDR2 (germline): SNHLY, FYNNEI.

The CDR3 bases are TGTGCCAGCAGCTTAAATCGCGGGTTAAACACTGAAGCTTTCTTT. Its protein product is CASSLNRGLNTEAFF. This sequence joins TRBV11-2 and TRBJ1-1; D call uncertain. The V gene's germline CDR1 is SGHAT and CDR2 FQNNGV. The germline V and J ends were trimmed by 2 bases and 2 bases, with 12 bases remaining between them. This CDR3 is 15 amino acids long.

V gene TRBV5-6 combines with J gene TRBJ2-1; 9 positions match TRBD1. With 5 bases clipped from V and 4 bases from J, the junction kept 7 bases outside the gene matches. The CDR3 totals 15 residues. Germline CDR1 reads SGHDT; CDR2 reads YYEEEE. This CDR3 reads CASRPGQGLYNEQFF. In nucleotides, the CDR3 is TGTGCCAGCAGACCCGGACAGGGGCTGTACAATGAGCAGTTCTTC. The full variable domain, with the rest looked up from reference TRBV5-6 and TRBJ2-1, is DAGVTQSPTHLIKTRGQQVTLRCSPKSGHDTVSWYQQALGQGPQFIFQYYEEEERQRGNFPDRFSGHQFPNYSSELNVNALLLGDSALYLCASRPGQGLYNEQFFGPGTRLTVL.

This chain uses TRBV7-2 with TRBJ2-1; 10 bases match TRBD1. The V gene end was trimmed by 5 bases and the J gene end by 4 bases; junction bases not matched to a gene: 8. Germline loops: CDR1 SGHTA, CDR2 FQGNSA. The CDR3 has 16 amino acids. The DNA of the CDR3 is TGTGCCAGCAGCCTAGGCGGGACAGGGGCTTACAATGAGCAGTTCTTC. This gives the protein CASSLGGTGAYNEQFF.

In this sample, this clone turned up a few times. The rearrangement uses TRBV15 and TRBJ2-7; 8 bases map to TRBD1. The length of the CDR3 is 14 residues. Germline-derived CDR1 and CDR2 are LNHNV and YYDKDF (reference sequence). V shed 5 bases, J shed 2 bases, and the junction held 5 bases outside the gene matches. The CDR3 DNA follows: TGTGCCACCAGCCCCGGGACAGGCGCCTACGAGCAGTACTTC. Protein: CATSPGTGAYEQYF.

The chain combines TRBV7-9 with TRBJ2-1; 13 bases align to TRBD2. V was pared by 5 bases and J by 6 bases, with 4 bases of the junction left unmatched. Germline CDR1 SEHNR, CDR2 FQNEAQ (reference sequence). The CDR3 is made up of 15 amino acids. The CDR3: CASSITSGGANEQFF. In nucleotides, the CDR3 is TGTGCCAGCAGCATTACTAGCGGGGGGGCCAATGAGCAGTTCTTC.

The chain is built from TRBV28 and TRBJ2-3; TRBD2 matches at 10 bases. V was pared by 5 bases and J by 0 bases, with 5 bases of the junction left unmatched. The CDR3 runs to 16 residues. Germline V lookup: CDR1 MDHEN, CDR2 SYDVKM. The CDR3 loop is CASSIYSGGSTDTQYF. The CDR3 nucleotides are TGTGCCAGCAGTATTTATAGCGGGGGGAGCACAGATACGCAGTATTTT. The full variable domain, with the rest looked up from reference TRBV28 and TRBJ2-3, is DVKVTQSSRYLVKRTGEKVFLECVQDMDHENMFWYRQDPGLGLRLIYFSYDVKMKEKGDIPEGYSVSREKKERFSLILESASTNQTSMYLCASSIYSGGSTDTQYFGPGTRLTVL.

The chain couples TRBV6-5 to TRBJ2-7; 7 bases map to TRBD1. Germline CDR1 MNHEY, CDR2 SVGAGI. V gave up 7 bases and J gave up 7 bases; unmatched junction bases: 10. The CDR3 is 13 amino acids. In nucleotides, the CDR3 is TGTGCCAGCATTCTCGACAGGGTAGGTGAGCAGTACTTC. Amino acid sequence: CASILDRVGEQYF.

This chain connects TRBV7-2 to TRBJ2-3, with D perhaps TRBD2 (6 bases). V lost 6 bases and J lost 2, with 12 bases in between. The CDR3 is 14 residues long. Germline V gives CDR1 SGHTA, CDR2 FQGNSA. The CDR3 here is CASRTGLSTDTQYF. DNA of the CDR3: TGTGCCAGCAGGACGGGACTTTCCACAGATACGCAGTATTTT. The full variable domain, its missing parts supplied by reference TRBV7-2 and TRBJ2-3, is GAGVSQSPSNKVTEKGKDVELRCDPISGHTALYWYRQSLGQGLEFLIYFQGNSAPDKSGLPSDRFSAERTGGSVSTLTIQRTQQEDSAVYLCASRTGLSTDTQYFGPGTRLTVL.

The gene calls are TRBV5-5 and TRBJ2-7, with 8 positions matching TRBD1. This CDR3 contains 15 residues. From germline, CDR1 is SGHKS and CDR2 YYEKEE (reference sequence). V lost 3 bases, J lost 1 base, and 6 bases stayed unmatched. CDR3 sequence: CASSSGTGESYEQYF. In DNA, the CDR3 is TGTGCCAGCAGCTCCGGGACAGGCGAGTCCTACGAGCAGTACTTC.